A single sample gave rise to the 29 T cell receptor beta chains below, sequenced in a study of cytomegalovirus exposure and HLA in healthy donors. In the PCR, 60 Vbeta and 13 Jbeta primers were used. The table came from immunoSEQ multiplex PCR; TCRdb's copy has only in-frame clones and leaves some out. The data hold more than 150,000 clones, with approximately 80% observed a single time. The sample taken for sequencing was PBMCs. The receptors stem from a man between 18 and 35 years old in good health and CMV-seronegative.

The V call is TRBV5-6, the J call TRBJ1-2; D is possibly TRBD1 (6 bases). V shed 4 bases and J shed 3 bases, with 19 bases lying between them. The germline CDR1 and CDR2 sequences are SGHDT and YYEEEE. The CDR3 runs 16 residues. The CDR3 region is CASSRAGGRMDYGYTF. CDR3 bases: TGTGCCAGCAGCCGCGCCGGGGGGCGGATGGACTATGGCTACACCTTC.

The genes are TRBV5-4 and TRBJ2-3; maybe TRBD1 (5 bases). V lost 0 bases, J lost 5 bases, and 7 bases lay in between. Germline CDR1 reads SGHNT; CDR2 reads YYREEE (reference sequence). The CDR3 totals 13 residues. The CDR3 loop reads CASSLAREDTQYF. CDR3 in DNA: TGTGCCAGCAGCTTGGCCAGGGAAGATACGCAGTATTTT.

This rearrangement joins TRBV5-1 to TRBJ2-3; maybe TRBD2 (6 bases). The CDR3 length is 15 residues. CDR1 and CDR2 from the germline V gene are SGHRS and YFSETQ. V lost 1 base and J 7 bases, leaving 16 bases between the germline ends. CDR3 sequence (DNA): TGCGCCAGCAGCTTGTTGACGGGAGATTCTAATACGCAGTATTTT. It is translated as CASSLLTGDSNTQYF.

With regard to this clone: It is unclear where the CDR3 begins or ends on the DNA, so no DNA is shown, and the CDR3 is as TCRdb lists it. This chain uses TRBV11-2 with TRBJ2-2; the DNA was not used to check the table's D call, TRBD2. CDR1 is SGHAT and CDR2 is FQNNGV in the germline V gene. The CDR3 spans 17 residues, counting both ends. The CDR3 is CASSHPGGVGTPGSCFF.

The gene calls are TRBV5-1 and TRBJ2-7, with 7 bases that match TRBD1. Trimming took 4 bases from V and 2 from J; bases not matched to a gene: 6. This CDR3 is built from 14 residues. Germline lookup yields CDR1 SGHRS and CDR2 YFSETQ. CDR3 sequence reads: CASSKQTGPYEQYF. CDR3 nucleotides: TGCGCCAGCAGCAAACAGACAGGGCCCTACGAGCAGTACTTC. The variable domain in full, with the rest retrieved from reference TRBV5-1 and TRBJ2-7, is KAGVTQTPRYLIKTRGQQVTLSCSPISGHRSVSWYQQTPGQGLQFLFEYFSETQRNKGNFPGRFSGRQFSNSRSEMNVSTLELGDSALYLCASSKQTGPYEQYFGPGTRLTVT.

The CDR3 region has the DNA TGTGCCAGCAGCGGTCAACTAGCGGGCCGCTACAATGAGCAGTTCTTC. This sequence encodes CASSGQLAGRYNEQFF. The V call is TRBV9, the J call TRBJ2-1; 9 bases align to TRBD2. V was pared by 3 bases and J by 3 bases, with 7 bases of the junction left unmatched. The CDR3 covers 16 residues. The germline V gene encodes CDR1 SGDLS and CDR2 YYNGEE.

The chain is built from TRBV7-8 and TRBJ2-1, with 11 positions matching TRBD2. The CDR3 is made up of 16 amino acids. Trimming at V came to 3 bases and at J to 7 bases, leaving 8 bases not matched to a gene. Germline V gene sequence: CDR1 SGHVS, CDR2 FQNEAQ. CDR3 nucleotide sequence: TGTGCCAGCAGCTTCCTTTTGTCTAGCGGGAGGAATGAGCAGTTCTTC. Its translation is CASSFLLSSGRNEQFF. Looking up the rest from reference TRBV7-8 and TRBJ2-1 gives the full variable domain: GAGVSQSPRYKVAKRGQDVALRCDPISGHVSLFWYQQALGQGPEFLTYFQNEAQLDKSGLPSDRFFAERPEGSVSTLKIQRTQQEDSAVYLCASSFLLSSGRNEQFFGPGTRLTVL.

CDR3 DNA sequence: TGTGCCAGCACCCCAAGGAGTTTTAGCACAGATACGCAGTATTTT. It yields the protein CASTPRSFSTDTQYF. The rearrangement links TRBV6-1 to TRBJ2-3; no clear D. With 7 bases removed from V and 0 bases from J, the gap between germline ends came to 14 bases. There are 15 residues in the CDR3. The V gene's germline CDR1 is MNHNS and CDR2 SASEGT.

The chain recombines TRBV7-9 with TRBJ2-1; 7 bases line up with TRBD2. The CDR3 sequence is 19 residues long. CDR1 SEHNR and CDR2 FQNEAQ come from the germline V gene (reference sequence). The V segment lost 3 bases and the J segment 3 bases; nucleotides outside the gene matches: 17. CDR3 loop: CASSFPHRGVEPGYNEQFF. The CDR3 DNA follows: TGTGCCAGCAGCTTCCCCCACCGGGGGGTAGAACCCGGCTACAATGAGCAGTTCTTC.

This chain joins TRBV27 and TRBJ2-7, with 7 nucleotides matching TRBD2. V lost 4 bases, J lost 6 bases, and 6 bases stayed unmatched. Germline CDR1 and CDR2: MNHEY and SMNVEV (reference sequence). The length of the CDR3 is 13 residues. In nucleotides, the CDR3 is TGTGCCAGCAGTTGGTTGGGAGGGAGCGAGCAGTACTTC. Translation: CASSWLGGSEQYF.

The chain couples TRBV28 to TRBJ1-2, with D perhaps matching TRBD1 (6 bases). Germline CDR1 and CDR2: MDHEN and SYDVKM. Trimming removed 5 bases at V and 8 bases at J, with 21 bases between. This CDR3 is built from 15 residues. The CDR3 coding sequence is TGTGCCAGCAGTCAAACGAACCCGAACAGGGAAGGCTACACCTTC. As protein: CASSQTNPNREGYTF.

This clone appeared once. This rearrangement joins TRBV5-6 to TRBJ1-1; perhaps TRBD1 as D (5 bases). V was clipped by 3 bases and J by 0 bases, with 15 bases between them. This CDR3 region has 16 residues. Per germline, CDR1 SGHDT and CDR2 YYEEEE. The CDR3: CASSWGPGELNTEAFF. CDR3 bases: TGTGCCAGCAGCTGGGGTCCGGGGGAGTTGAACACTGAAGCTTTCTTT.

The chain joins TRBV19 to TRBJ1-1; 11 nucleotides line up with TRBD1. CDR1 LNHDA and CDR2 SQIVND come from the germline V gene (reference sequence). Trimming at V came to 2 bases and at J to 4 bases, leaving 3 bases not matched to a gene. This CDR3 comprises 15 residues. The CDR3 here is CASSISGTGGTEAFF. Written as DNA, the CDR3 is TGTGCCAGTAGTATATCCGGGACAGGGGGCACTGAAGCTTTCTTT.

V usage is TRBV5-5 and J usage is TRBJ1-1; no definite D call. Between the trimmed V and J ends, which lost 0 bases and 1 base, there was a span of 7 bases. From germline, CDR1 is SGHKS and CDR2 YYEKEE (reference sequence). This CDR3 contains 14 residues. The CDR3 DNA reads TGTGCCAGCAGCTTGGCGGTTAAGAACACTGAAGCTTTCTTT. It is translated as CASSLAVKNTEAFF.

V and J are TRBV28 and TRBJ2-7; 11 nucleotides agree with TRBD2. Germline values: CDR1 MDHEN, CDR2 SYDVKM. V lost 11 bases and J lost 4; bases outside the gene matches: 13. This CDR3 region has 15 residues. This CDR3 is CAHATSGKGSYEQYF. Written as DNA, the CDR3 is TGTGCCCACGCGACTAGCGGGAAGGGCTCTTACGAGCAGTACTTC.

The chain carries TRBV9 and TRBJ2-6; 10 nucleotides align to TRBD2. V lost 4 bases to trimming and J lost 0 bases; unmatched junction nucleotides: 7. This CDR3 is 18 amino acids long. The germline V gene encodes CDR1 SGDLS and CDR2 YYNGEE. The CDR3 sequence is CASSLWTSGRSGANVLTF. Written as DNA, the CDR3 is TGTGCCAGCAGCCTCTGGACTAGCGGTCGCTCTGGGGCCAACGTCCTGACTTTC.

The V call is TRBV19, the J call TRBJ1-1; 8 positions agree with TRBD1. CDR1 is LNHDA, CDR2 SQIVND, per germline (reference sequence). This CDR3 contains 14 residues. The J segment lost 3 bases and the V segment lost 5 bases, leaving 5 bases of the junction unmatched. CDR3 in amino acids: CASSLTGVDTEAFF. CDR3 sequence (DNA): TGTGCCAGTAGTCTGACAGGGGTAGACACTGAAGCTTTCTTT.

The chain is built from TRBV28 and TRBJ1-2; 11 nucleotides line up with TRBD1. The CDR3 is made up of 15 amino acids. CDR1 is MDHEN and CDR2 is SYDVKM in the germline V gene. V dropped 6 bases and J dropped 7; count of bases not matched to a gene: 10. The CDR3 is CASSTPGQGVFGYTF. Here the CDR3 DNA reads TGTGCCAGCAGCACTCCGGGACAGGGGGTTTTTGGCTACACCTTC.

As DNA, the CDR3 is TGTGCCAGCAGTGAACCGGAGGACAGGGATACGTGGGAAGGCACCGGGGAGCTGTTTTTT. This encodes CASSEPEDRDTWEGTGELFF. The genes are TRBV2 and TRBJ2-2; 8 positions agree with TRBD1. CDR3 length: 20 residues. The germline CDR1 and CDR2 sequences are SNHLY and FYNNEI. V dropped 2 bases and J dropped 4; count of bases not matched to a gene: 18.

The chain uses TRBV30 and TRBJ2-2; 13 bases are a match to TRBD2. Trimming removed 5 bases from V and 7 bases from J; junction bases left unmatched: 7. CDR3 length equals 15 residues. Germline CDR1 reads GTSNPN; CDR2 reads SVGIG (reference sequence). CDR3 protein: CAWGGLAGAGGELFF. DNA of the CDR3: TGTGCCTGGGGCGGACTAGCGGGAGCGGGCGGGGAGCTGTTTTTT. Combining the CDR3 with reference TRBV30 and TRBJ2-2 gives the whole variable domain SQTIHQWPATLVQPVGSPLSLECTVEGTSNPNLYWYRQAAGRGLQLLFYSVGIGQISSEVPQNLSASRPQDRQFILSSKKLLLSDSGFYLCAWGGLAGAGGELFFGEGSRLTVL.

The rearrangement joins TRBV2 to TRBJ2-1, with 11 bases fitting TRBD2. The V and J ends lost 5 bases and 5 bases, in that order; junction bases with no gene match: 8. This CDR3 region has 16 residues. Germline V CDR1 and CDR2: SNHLY, FYNNEI. CDR3 bases: TGTGCCAGCAGTTTGCGGGGACTAGCGGAGCACAATGAGCAGTTCTTC. Amino acids: CASSLRGLAEHNEQFF.

The gene calls are TRBV5-4 and TRBJ2-3; 9 bases line up with TRBD2. CDR1 is SGHNT and CDR2 is YYREEE in the germline V gene (reference sequence). This CDR3 region has 15 residues. The trim removed 1 base at V and 6 bases at J, leaving 6 bases unmatched. The CDR3 DNA follows: TGTGCCAGCAGCTTGCGTGCTAGCGGGACGGATACGCAGTATTTT. Protein: CASSLRASGTDTQYF.

The V call is TRBV11-2, the J call TRBJ1-4; 9 bases match TRBD1. In germline, CDR1 is SGHAT, CDR2 FQNNGV. The ends lost 5 bases at V and 6 bases at J; junction bases unmatched: 19. The CDR3 runs to 19 residues. DNA for the CDR3: TGTGCCAGCAGCGATCTCCGGAGGACAGGGGCCCCGTGGGATGAAAAACTGTTTTTT. Translation: CASSDLRRTGAPWDEKLFF.

In its sample, this clone was seen a few times. J is TRBJ2-7 and V is TRBV27, with 7 bases aligning to TRBD2. CDR1 and CDR2 (germline): MNHEY, SMNVEV (reference sequence). CDR3 size: 16 residues. Trimming took 2 bases from V and 7 from J; bases not matched to a gene: 14. CDR3 nucleotide sequence: TGTGCCAGCAGTTTAGCGGTGGTTCGGGGCGGGGGAGAGCAGTACTTC. This translates into CASSLAVVRGGGEQYF.

This clone has more than one count but fewer than ten. The V and J genes are TRBV9 and TRBJ2-3, with 9 bases that match TRBD2. The J segment lost 3 bases and the V segment lost 0 bases, leaving 8 bases of the junction unmatched. The CDR3 totals 17 residues. Per the germline V gene, CDR1 is SGDLS and CDR2 is YYNGEE. The CDR3 sequence: CASSVVGSGSGTDTQYF. The CDR3 nucleotides are TGTGCCAGCAGCGTAGTCGGTAGCGGGAGTGGAACAGATACGCAGTATTTT.

This chain's CDR3 is CASSAQTGISSGNTIYF. The CDR3 DNA is TGTGCCAGCAGCGCCCAGACGGGGATTAGCTCTGGAAACACCATATATTTT. The V and J genes are TRBV9 and TRBJ1-3; D uncertain. The V gene lost 3 bases and the J gene lost 0 bases, with 16 bases spanning the gap. Germline-derived CDR1 and CDR2 are SGDLS and YYNGEE. The CDR3 extends over 17 amino acids.

This clone has more than one count but fewer than ten. The CDR3, as DNA: TGTGCCAGCAGCAGCGGCCTTGGTGGTGAGCAGTACTTC. Its translation: CASSSGLGGEQYF. This chain uses TRBV9 with TRBJ2-7; possible D gene TRBD2, 5 bases. The CDR3 loop spans 13 amino acids. V lost 4 bases and J lost 7, with 15 bases in between. From germline, CDR1 is SGDLS and CDR2 YYNGEE.

V is TRBV7-3 and J is TRBJ2-1; 8 nucleotides agree with TRBD2. Germline loops: CDR1 SGHTA, CDR2 FQGTGA. Germline trimming cut 2 bases from V and 4 bases from J; bases unmatched to any gene: 4. This CDR3 is 15 amino acids long. DNA of the CDR3: TGTGCCAGCAGCTTATCTAGCGGGTTATACAATGAGCAGTTCTTC. It encodes CASSLSSGLYNEQFF.

The chain links TRBV5-1 to TRBJ2-5; 9 nucleotides line up with TRBD2. The germline CDR1 and CDR2 sequences are SGHRS and YFSETQ. The V segment lost 4 bases and the J segment 5 bases; nucleotides outside the gene matches: 6. The CDR3 is 14 amino acids. The CDR3 DNA sequence: TGCGCCAGCAGCCAGGGACTAGCCTGGGAGACCCAGTACTTC. This codes for CASSQGLAWETQYF.